These 8 T cell receptor beta chains originate from one sample sequenced in a study of T cells in Graves' hyperthyroidism and ophthalmopathy. Amplified regions were TCR beta CDR3 sequences from RNA transcripts. In the first-round RT-PCR of the TCR CDR3, the HTBI primer set was used. TCRdb recomputed calls from the multiplex PCR reads with MiXCR, one row per CDR3 protein. The sample shows a few hundred thousand distinct CDR3 sequences, 22% of them seen only once. The material sequenced was blood. The receptors come from a woman aged 70-85 years with Graves' ophthalmopathy.

Details on this clonotype: This clone may be a read error of a much larger clone one base away. V is TRBV7-3 and J is TRBJ2-7; D possibly corresponds to TRBD1 (5 bases). The CDR3 is 15 amino acids. CDR1 is SGHTA and CDR2 is FQGTGA in the germline V gene. V shed 3 bases and J shed 2 bases, with 14 bases lying between them. The CDR3 region has the DNA TGTGCCAGCAGCTTGCGGACACGGAAGCCCTACGAGCAGTACTTC. It yields the protein CASSLRTRKPYEQYF.

The chain has TRBV6-1 and TRBJ1-2; the D is unclear. The V gene lost 3 bases and the J gene lost 8 bases, with 7 bases spanning the gap. Per germline, CDR1 MNHNS and CDR2 SASEGT. There are 11 residues in the CDR3. The CDR3: CASSDREGYTF. CDR3 DNA sequence: TGTGCCAGCAGTGATAGGGAGGGCTACACCTTC.

The gene calls are TRBV28 and TRBJ2-1, with D perhaps matching TRBD2 (6 bases). The CDR3 contains 13 residues. Deletions cut 5 bases from V and 7 bases from J, with 12 bases between. Germline CDR1 reads MDHEN; CDR2 reads SYDVKM. The CDR3 DNA follows: TGTGCCAGCAGTCAGACTAGTGCGAATGAGCAGTTCTTC. Its protein is CASSQTSANEQFF.

This clonotype appeared many times. The gene calls are TRBV11-3 and TRBJ2-3, with TRBD2 as a possible D gene (6 bases). V lost 4 bases and J 4 bases, leaving 12 bases between the germline ends. The CDR3 loop spans 14 amino acids. Per germline, CDR1 SGHNT and CDR2 YENEEA. The CDR3, as DNA: TGTGCCAGCAGCTCTCGGGGAGGCGCAGATACGCAGTATTTT. Translated, it gives CASSSRGGADTQYF.

This clonotype came up a few times. The rearrangement uses TRBV4-1 and TRBJ2-7, with D perhaps TRBD1 (6 bases). The CDR3 contains 15 residues. V lost 4 bases and J 4 bases, leaving 17 bases between the germline ends. In germline, CDR1 is MGHRA, CDR2 YSYEKL. DNA for the CDR3: TGCGCCAGCAGCCCTCAGGGGTCCACCCCTTACGAGCAGTACTTC. Protein sequence: CASSPQGSTPYEQYF.

This clonotype was counted a few times. The chain joins TRBV5-1 to TRBJ1-1; D not certain. Per germline, CDR1 SGHRS and CDR2 YFSETQ. The CDR3 has 13 amino acids. The germline V and J ends were trimmed by 4 bases and 11 bases, with 18 bases remaining between them. In nucleotides, the CDR3 is TGCGCCAGCAGCCCTAGGACGGCCGTTGGGGCTTTCTTT. The encoded protein is CASSPRTAVGAFF.

V gene TRBV29-1 combines with J gene TRBJ2-1, with no clear D. V lost 4 bases and J 2 bases, leaving 12 bases between the germline ends. Germline CDR1 SQVTM, CDR2 ANQGSEA. This CDR3 region has 14 residues. The CDR3 protein is CSVGRPPTYNEQFF. In DNA, the CDR3 is TGCAGCGTTGGTCGGCCGCCAACCTACAATGAGCAGTTCTTC.

Details on this clonotype: A read error may explain this, as a much larger clone is one base away. V gene TRBV28 combines with J gene TRBJ2-1; TRBD2 matches 10 bases. The V gene's germline CDR1 is MDHEN and CDR2 SYDVKM. This CDR3 comprises 15 residues. V lost 7 bases and J lost 2; bases outside the gene matches: 5. This CDR3 reads CASTSGGYAYNEQFF. CDR3 in DNA: TGTGCCAGCACTAGCGGGGGATACGCCTACAATGAGCAGTTCTTC.